This is a list of T cell receptor beta chains from one sample in a study of tumor-infiltrating lymphocytes in primary liver carcinoma. Each CDR3 protein is one row after TCRdb ran MiXCR on the multiplex PCR reads. This sample has approximately 340,000 distinct CDR3 sequences; approximately 64% occur once, and the top ten carry 5% to 6.5%. The sequenced material came from peripheral blood. These TCRs come from a man aged 40-55 years with primary liver carcinoma and hepatitis B virus infection. Both conserved end residues are part of each CDR3. The D gene is left open where the match is weak. Only part of the rows carry a size: once, few, many, or a class if the clone is expanded.

d_gene: TRBD1
v_gene: TRBV28
j_gene: TRBJ2-3
abundance: few
CDR3nt: TGTGCCAGCAGCTCCCGGGACAGGGATGGGGATACGCAGTATTTT
CDR3aa: CASSSRDRDGDTQYF

d_gene: TRBD2
v_gene: TRBV7-9
j_gene: TRBJ2-7
abundance: once
CDR3nt: TGTGCCACCAGCGAGGCTCTAGCGGGAGCGGACGAGCAGTACTTC
CDR3aa: CATSEALAGADEQYF

d_gene: TRBD2
v_gene: TRBV11-1
j_gene: TRBJ2-1
abundance: .
CDR3nt: TGTGCCAGCAGATTAGCAGGACTAGCGGGATACGATGAGCAGTTCTTC
CDR3aa: CASRLAGLAGYDEQFF

d_gene: .
v_gene: TRBV11-3
j_gene: TRBJ2-5
abundance: .
CDR3nt: TGTGCCAGCAGCACTACAGGGGGGGAGACCCACTACTTC
CDR3aa: CASSTTGGETHYF

d_gene: .
v_gene: TRBV6-6
j_gene: TRBJ2-2
abundance: many
CDR3nt: TGTGCCAGCAAGTCAGAGGGAGAAACCGGGGAGCTGTTTTTT
CDR3aa: CASKSEGETGELFF

d_gene: .
v_gene: TRBV4-3
j_gene: TRBJ2-7
abundance: .
CDR3nt: TGCGCCAGCAGCCAAGTTGGGGAGTCCGAGCATTACTTC
CDR3aa: CASSQVGESEHYF

d_gene: TRBD1
v_gene: TRBV11-2
j_gene: TRBJ1-4
abundance: .
CDR3nt: TGTGCCATCAGCTTCGACAGGGAGCACGAAAAACTGTTTTTT
CDR3aa: CAISFDREHEKLFF

d_gene: TRBD2
v_gene: TRBV5-1
j_gene: TRBJ2-2
abundance: .
CDR3nt: TGCGCCAGCCGCTTGGAACTAGCGGGAGCCACCGGGGAGCTGTTTTTT
CDR3aa: CASRLELAGATGELFF

d_gene: TRBD2
v_gene: TRBV28
j_gene: TRBJ2-3
abundance: few
CDR3nt: TGTGCTAGCAGTTTAGCGGGAGGGCACTCAGATACGCAGTATTTT
CDR3aa: CASSLAGGHSDTQYF

d_gene: TRBD1
v_gene: TRBV29-1
j_gene: TRBJ2-7
abundance: many
CDR3nt: TGCAGCGCCTCCGGGACAGGGGGTTTCGAGCAGTACTTC
CDR3aa: CSASGTGGFEQYF

d_gene: TRBD2
v_gene: TRBV4-1
j_gene: TRBJ2-2
abundance: few
CDR3nt: TGCGCCAGCACCCCAAGAGGACTAGCGGGAGGGGGGGGGAACACCGGGGAGCTGTTTTTT
CDR3aa: CASTPRGLAGGGGNTGELFF

d_gene: .
v_gene: TRBV5-6
j_gene: TRBJ1-6
abundance: .
CDR3nt: TGTGCCAGCAGCTTGGTGGGCGGGTATAATTCACCCCTCCACTTT
CDR3aa: CASSLVGGYNSPLHF

d_gene: TRBD2
v_gene: TRBV29-1
j_gene: TRBJ2-1
abundance: once
CDR3nt: TGCAGCGTCCCGCCGGGGAGGGGAAGTGAAGATGAGCAGTTCTTC
CDR3aa: CSVPPGRGSEDEQFF

d_gene: TRBD2
v_gene: TRBV14
j_gene: TRBJ2-1
abundance: .
CDR3nt: TGTGCCAGCAGCTACAATAGGGGACGGAAACTAGCGGGGTCCTACAATGAGCAGTTCTTC
CDR3aa: CASSYNRGRKLAGSYNEQFF

d_gene: TRBD1
v_gene: TRBV29-1
j_gene: TRBJ1-4
abundance: .
CDR3nt: TGCAGCGTTCCGACCGGGACAGGGCTGGAAAAACTGTTTTTT
CDR3aa: CSVPTGTGLEKLFF

d_gene: .
v_gene: TRBV18
j_gene: TRBJ1-2
abundance: few
CDR3nt: TGTGCCAGCTCACCCCCTGGAGGGGCCCAAGGTTACACCTTC
CDR3aa: CASSPPGGAQGYTF

d_gene: TRBD1
v_gene: TRBV11-3
j_gene: TRBJ2-5
abundance: .
CDR3nt: TGTGCCAGCAGTCGGACAGGGGTCTTGGGAGAGACCCCGTACTTC
CDR3aa: CASSRTGVLGETPYF

d_gene: .
v_gene: TRBV5-4
j_gene: TRBJ2-3
abundance: .
CDR3nt: TGTGCCAGAAGCTTGCCTCTCGGGATAAATACGCAGTATTTT
CDR3aa: CARSLPLGINTQYF

d_gene: .
v_gene: TRBV6-1
j_gene: TRBJ2-7
abundance: many
CDR3nt: TGTGCCAGCGAGGGGGGGATTTCCTACGAGCAGTACTTC
CDR3aa: CASEGGISYEQYF

d_gene: .
v_gene: TRBV5-1
j_gene: TRBJ1-2
abundance: .
CDR3nt: TGCGCCAGCAGCTCGGAGACAGCTAACTATGGCTACACCTTC
CDR3aa: CASSSETANYGYTF

d_gene: TRBD1
v_gene: TRBV5-1
j_gene: TRBJ2-5
abundance: few
CDR3nt: TGCGCCAGCAGCTTGGGAGACAGGGCTGGGGAGACCCAGTACTTC
CDR3aa: CASSLGDRAGETQYF

d_gene: .
v_gene: TRBV30
j_gene: TRBJ2-2
abundance: few
CDR3nt: TGTGCCTGCCAGGGACAGAACACCGGGGAGCTGTTTTTT
CDR3aa: CACQGQNTGELFF

d_gene: .
v_gene: TRBV28
j_gene: TRBJ1-2
abundance: once
CDR3nt: TGTGCCAGCAGTTCTTTTGGCTATGGCTACACCTTC
CDR3aa: CASSSFGYGYTF

d_gene: TRBD1
v_gene: TRBV5-5
j_gene: TRBJ2-2
abundance: .
CDR3nt: TGTGCCAGCAGCTTGGTTGGGACAGGGGGCGGCGGGGAGCTGTTTTTT
CDR3aa: CASSLVGTGGGGELFF

d_gene: .
v_gene: TRBV24-1
j_gene: TRBJ2-3
abundance: .
CDR3nt: TGTGCCACCAGTGACCCCCGGACAGCCTCTAGCACAGATACGCAGTATTTT
CDR3aa: CATSDPRTASSTDTQYF

d_gene: .
v_gene: TRBV11-2
j_gene: TRBJ2-1
abundance: .
CDR3nt: TGTGTCAGCAGTTTATCACACATAGGGGTTCTAAGTTTAGAGCAGTTCTTC
CDR3aa: CVSSLSHIGVLSLEQFF

d_gene: .
v_gene: TRBV11-2
j_gene: TRBJ2-5
abundance: .
CDR3nt: TGTGCCAGCAGCGGTTGGACTACATGGTCCTCAAGGGGGACCCAATACTTC
CDR3aa: CASSGWTTWSSRGTQYF

d_gene: .
v_gene: TRBV6-5
j_gene: TRBJ2-5
abundance: many
CDR3nt: TGTGCCAGCCGGGAAACGGGAGAGACCCAGTACTTC
CDR3aa: CASRETGETQYF

d_gene: .
v_gene: TRBV11-2
j_gene: TRBJ2-7
abundance: .
CDR3nt: TGTGCCAGCTGCTTAGACCCTACATGCTACTACGAGCAGTACTTC
CDR3aa: CASCLDPTCYYEQYF